This entry lists 15 T cell receptor beta chains sequenced from one sample in a study of beta chain features in type 1 diabetes. The whole isolated RNA underwent reverse transcription, so sequencing captured expressed TCRB transcripts. Clones were sequenced by immunoSEQ multiplex PCR, and TCRdb holds only the in-frame ones, with some missing. The sample carries nearly 700,000 clones, roughly an eighth recorded once. These receptors' antigens are unknown. Study conclusions and caveats: Patients with Type 1 diabetes showed moderately but significantly shorter TCRB CDR3s in all four CD4+ subsets.

Sequences were obtained from naive CD4+ T cells from blood. These receptors were obtained from a man younger than 35 with type 1 diabetes.

The chain carries TRBV5-1 and TRBJ1-1; 8 bases line up with TRBD1. V was clipped by 3 bases and J by 11 bases; unmatched bases: 6. Germline lookup yields CDR1 SGHRS and CDR2 YFSETQ. This CDR3 contains 12 residues. This CDR3 is CASSYGQGEAFF. The CDR3 DNA reads as TGCGCCAGCAGCTATGGACAGGGCGAGGCTTTCTTT.

This clone was counted only a few times. The V call is TRBV30, the J call TRBJ2-5; 7 nucleotides match TRBD1. V was pared by 1 base and J by 5 bases, with 7 bases of the junction left unmatched. The CDR3 is 14 amino acids. Germline assignment: CDR1 GTSNPN and CDR2 SVGIG (reference sequence). The CDR3 loop reads CAWSEQGSWETQYF. In DNA, the CDR3 is TGTGCCTGGAGTGAACAGGGGTCGTGGGAGACCCAGTACTTC.

This chain links TRBV7-9 with TRBJ2-7; TRBD1 aligns across 9 bases. Germline CDR1 is SEHNR and CDR2 is FQNEAQ (reference sequence). The J segment lost 6 bases and the V segment lost 7 bases, leaving 10 bases of the junction unmatched. The CDR3 runs 14 residues. The CDR3 region has the DNA TGTGCCAGCATCCCGGACAGGGGTGGTGGCGAGCAGTACTTC. Its translation is CASIPDRGGGEQYF.

The chain carries TRBV7-6 and TRBJ1-2; perhaps TRBD1 as D (6 bases). Trimming removed 5 bases at V and 2 bases at J, with 15 bases between. CDR1 SGHVS and CDR2 FNYEAQ come from the germline V gene. This CDR3 region has 15 residues. The CDR3 spells CASSPWATGNYGYTF. The DNA for the CDR3 is TGTGCCAGCAGCCCCTGGGCCACAGGGAACTATGGCTACACCTTC.

This chain joins TRBV28 and TRBJ2-5, with D unresolved. Trimming left V 3 bases short and J 5 bases short, with 10 bases between. CDR1 and CDR2 from the germline V gene are MDHEN and SYDVKM. The CDR3 runs 13 residues. CDR3 amino acids: CASSLRSPETQYF. DNA of the CDR3: TGTGCCAGCAGTTTGAGGAGTCCGGAGACCCAGTACTTC.

The chain links TRBV6-5 to TRBJ2-2; D remains ambiguous. CDR1 is MNHEY and CDR2 is SVGAGI in the germline V gene. V lost 2 bases and J lost 0, with 7 bases in between. The CDR3 spans 15 residues. CDR3 sequence reads: CASSYRNANTGELFF. CDR3 in DNA: TGTGCCAGCAGTTACAGGAACGCGAACACCGGGGAGCTGTTTTTT.

A remark on this clone: The sample contains more than one DNA sequence encoding this CDR3. V gene TRBV5-1 combines with J gene TRBJ2-7, with D possibly matching TRBD1 (6 bases). There are 13 residues in the CDR3. Germline CDR1 is SGHRS and CDR2 is YFSETQ. V was clipped by 3 bases and J by 4 bases, with 11 bases between them. CDR3 sequence (DNA): TGCGCCAGCAGCTCCGGACAGTCTTACGAGCAGTACTTC. It encodes CASSSGQSYEQYF.

This clone was picked up a small number of times. This chain joins TRBV28 and TRBJ1-1; D possibly corresponds to TRBD1 (5 bases). The germline V gene encodes CDR1 MDHEN and CDR2 SYDVKM. This CDR3 is built from 16 residues. Trimming cost V 5 bases and J 1 base, with 17 bases left between them. CDR3 DNA sequence: TGTGCCAGCAGTGCACACCCGGGCGACAGGAACACTGAAGCTTTCTTT. This sequence encodes CASSAHPGDRNTEAFF.

The chain carries TRBV25-1 and TRBJ1-5; weak D call: TRBD1 (5 bases). Trimming shortened V by 8 bases and J by 3 bases, and 14 bases separated the two germline ends. The CDR3 has 14 residues. Germline assignment: CDR1 MGHDK and CDR2 SYGVNS. The CDR3 DNA is TGTGCCAGCTCCCGGGGGGGAAACAATCAGCCCCAGCATTTT. Residues: CASSRGGNNQPQHF. Full variable domain (outside the CDR3, taken from reference TRBV25-1 and TRBJ1-5): EADIYQTPRYLVIGTGKKITLECSQTMGHDKMYWYQQDPGMELHLIHYSYGVNSTEKGDLSSESTVSRIRTEHFPLTLESARPSHTSQYLCASSRGGNNQPQHFGDGTRLSIL.

The chain employs TRBV30 and TRBJ2-7; 9 bases match TRBD1. The CDR3 extends over 13 amino acids. Trimming removed 2 bases from V and 7 bases from J; junction bases left unmatched: 6. Germline CDR1 GTSNPN, CDR2 SVGIG (reference sequence). As DNA, the CDR3 is TGTGCCTGGAGTCTCACAGGGGGCTGGGAGCAGTACTTC. It codes for CAWSLTGGWEQYF. The full variable domain, completed using reference TRBV30 and TRBJ2-7, is SQTIHQWPATLVQPVGSPLSLECTVEGTSNPNLYWYRQAAGRGLQLLFYSVGIGQISSEVPQNLSASRPQDRQFILSSKKLLLSDSGFYLCAWSLTGGWEQYFGPGTRLTVT.

V gene TRBV10-3 combines with J gene TRBJ1-4; D is unresolved. The V gene lost 2 bases and the J gene lost 0 bases, with 7 bases spanning the gap. This CDR3 contains 15 residues. From germline, CDR1 is ENHRY and CDR2 SYGVKD. The chain's CDR3 is CAISETVATNEKLFF. CDR3 coding DNA: TGTGCCATCAGTGAGACCGTAGCAACTAATGAAAAACTGTTTTTT.

The chain has TRBV5-1 and TRBJ2-1; D remains unclear. The length of the CDR3 is 14 residues. Germline CDR1 SGHRS, CDR2 YFSETQ. Trimming removed 2 bases from V and 8 bases from J, with 14 bases in between. CDR3 nucleotides: TGCGCCAGCAGCTTAGGCGAGAGTTTGGATGAGCAGTTCTTC. It is translated as CASSLGESLDEQFF.

This clone was observed a handful of times. V is TRBV18 and J is TRBJ2-6; D remains ambiguous. CDR3 size: 14 residues. The germline V gene encodes CDR1 KGHSH and CDR2 LQKENI. Trimming cost V 6 bases and J 0 bases, with 6 bases left between them. The CDR3 protein is CASSLLSGANVLTF. The CDR3 DNA follows: TGTGCCAGCTCCCTGCTCTCTGGGGCCAACGTCCTGACTTTC.

The chain carries TRBV25-1 and TRBJ1-2, with D perhaps TRBD1 (5 bases). V shed 6 bases and J shed 0 bases, with 14 bases lying between them. The CDR3 sequence is 15 residues long. Germline loops: CDR1 MGHDK, CDR2 SYGVNS. In DNA form, the CDR3 reads TGTGCCAGCAGCGACGGGACGGGAACTAACTATGGCTACACCTTC. It is translated as CASSDGTGTNYGYTF.

This clone showed up just a few times. The chain is built from TRBV6-1 and TRBJ1-1, with no clear D. V lost 7 bases and J lost 4, with 13 bases in between. This CDR3 is 13 amino acids long. The germline CDR1 and CDR2 sequences are MNHNS and SASEGT. The CDR3 spells CASTPSWGTEAFF. CDR3 bases: TGTGCCAGCACCCCGAGCTGGGGCACTGAAGCTTTCTTT.